The clone carrying this T cell receptor beta chain was seen a handful of times. The target antigen is unknown. The sequenced template was cDNA made from the entire isolated RNA. Here immunoSEQ multiplex PCR was the method, and the copy in TCRdb shows in-frame clones only, minus some. The table has hundreds of thousands of clones, around an eighth seen once. The data were obtained in a study of beta chain features in type 1 diabetes. Whole-study findings and limits: Healthy donors had naive, central memory and Treg TCRB repertoires that appeared less similar than those seen among patients. In every one of the four CD4+ subsets, TCRB CDR3s were moderately but significantly shorter in Type 1 diabetes patients. VDJ junctions in type 1 diabetes patients carried more deletions and fewer insertions.

CDR3 size: 17 residues. V lost 4 bases, J lost 2 bases, and 19 bases lay in between. CDR1 and CDR2 (germline): ENHRY, SYGVKD. Specimen: naive CD4+ T cells from blood. The clonotype originates from a young man with type 1 diabetes. The rearrangement uses TRBV10-3 and TRBJ2-3, with D tentatively TRBD2 (6 bases). DNA for the CDR3: TGTGCCATCAGTGGCCGTATGGGAGGCGGACTCACAGATACGCAGTATTTT. It specifies CAISGRMGGGLTDTQYF.